This T cell receptor beta chain was recorded in a study of blood T cell repertoires in COVID-19. In germline, CDR1 is MNHNS, CDR2 SASEGT. With 3 bases removed from V and 0 bases from J, the gap between germline ends came to 12 bases. The CDR3 has 16 amino acids. Sequenced by immunoSEQ multiplex PCR; TCRdb stores in-frame clones only, minus some. The sample records about 180,000 clones, nearly 80% being singletons. V gene TRBV6-1 combines with J gene TRBJ1-5, with TRBD1 as a possible D gene (6 bases). Sequenced: PBMCs or T cells enriched from blood (not recorded which). The sequence came from a man in his sixties who had been exposed to COVID-19. The CDR3 spells CASSDRQVASNQPQHF. The DNA of the CDR3 is TGTGCCAGCAGTGACAGACAGGTCGCTAGCAATCAGCCCCAGCATTTT.